This TCR beta chain stems from a study of response to subunit inactivated influenza vaccine (dated by TCRdb to 2016 to 2018). About the investigation overall: Deep quantitative T cell receptor repertoire profiling was used in the study to track responses to a trivalent subunit inactivated influenza vaccine.

Comment on this clonotype: Its antigen is unknown. No much larger clone exists at a distance of one base, and base qualities are not known.

What the authors observed across the whole study: The authors proposed that each seasonal influenza vaccination may bring in only a limited number of new T cells.

V drops 4 bases and J drops 2 bases, leaving 14 bases in between. The CDR3 has 14 amino acids, counting the end cysteine and phenylalanine. Solely the CDR3 DNA is kept, with 42 bases framed from the first base. CDR1 and CDR2, looked up from the germline V gene (reference sequence), are DFQATT and SNEGSKA. The library was obtained by RT-PCR. Sequencing used an Illumina HiSeq 2500. TCRdb applied fastp at Q25 and MiXCR to the public reads, then kept only in-frame beta chains. All rows with the same CDR3 protein become a single entry with the most common DNA and genes. The sample table lists more than 550,000 distinct CDR3 sequences, 10% to 15% of them with a count of one. The ten top clones hold about a tenth of the sample.

The clonotype comes from a man aged 45-65 years who received an inactivated influenza vaccine. Donor details come from another sample of the same person, matched by shared clones. The input for sequencing was PBMCs from blood, taken on the day of vaccination. This chain is built from TRBV20-1 and TRBJ1-1; TRBD1 is perhaps the D gene, given 6 matching bases. DNA sequence: TGCAGTGCTATCGCCGGGACAACAAACACTGAAGCTTTCTTT. It codes for CSAIAGTTNTEAFF.